This T cell receptor beta chain derives from a study of blood T cell repertoires in COVID-19. Across the whole study: Whether acute or convalescent, the COVID-19 samples came from the United States, Italy and Spain. T cells, B-cell-depleted T cells, or PBMCs provided the cDNA or gDNA that served as material.

Per the authors' pipeline: How many nucleated cells were present was estimated from reference gene primer amplification. Libraries were prepared by immunoSEQ multiplex PCR; TCRdb keeps only in-frame clonotypes and omits some of them. Clone size and the V and J calls come from that table; the DNA yielded D and trimming. The table lists over 130,000 clones, roughly 87% of them singletons. Germline CDR1 reads KGHDR; CDR2 reads SFDVKD. Losses at the gene ends were 8 bases for V and 7 bases for J; bases not matched to a gene: 15. The CDR3 loop spans 16 amino acids. This receptor was identified in an older woman with active or convalescent COVID-19. The chain joins TRBV24-1 to TRBJ1-2, with 10 nucleotides matching TRBD1. The sequencing sample was made of peripheral blood. The CDR3: CATNSWGQGPSGGYTF. Here the CDR3 DNA reads TGTGCCACCAACAGCTGGGGACAGGGGCCTTCAGGTGGCTACACCTTC.